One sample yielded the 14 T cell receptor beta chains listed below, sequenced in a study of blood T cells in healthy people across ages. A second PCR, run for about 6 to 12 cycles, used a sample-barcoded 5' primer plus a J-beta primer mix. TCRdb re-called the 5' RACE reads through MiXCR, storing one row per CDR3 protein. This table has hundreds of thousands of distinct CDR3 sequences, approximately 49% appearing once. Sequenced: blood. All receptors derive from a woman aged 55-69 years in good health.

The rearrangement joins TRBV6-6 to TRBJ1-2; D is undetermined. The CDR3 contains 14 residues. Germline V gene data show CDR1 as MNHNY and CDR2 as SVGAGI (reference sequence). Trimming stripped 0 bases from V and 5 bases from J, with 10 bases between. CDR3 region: CASSYSSGAYGYTF. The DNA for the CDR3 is TGTGCCAGCAGTTACTCGTCGGGCGCATATGGCTACACCTTC.

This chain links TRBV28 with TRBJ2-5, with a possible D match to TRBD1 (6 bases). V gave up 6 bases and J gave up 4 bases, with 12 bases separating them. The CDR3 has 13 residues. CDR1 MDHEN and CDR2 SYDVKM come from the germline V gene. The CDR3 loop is CASRKQGPETQYF. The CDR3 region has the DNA TGTGCCAGCAGGAAACAGGGTCCAGAGACCCAGTACTTC.

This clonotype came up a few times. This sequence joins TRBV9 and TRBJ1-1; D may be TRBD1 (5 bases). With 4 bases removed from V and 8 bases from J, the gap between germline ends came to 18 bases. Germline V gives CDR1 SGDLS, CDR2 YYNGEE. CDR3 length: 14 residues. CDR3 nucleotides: TGTGCCAGCAGCAGGGACCGCCGGGCTGAGGAAGCTTTCTTT. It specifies CASSRDRRAEEAFF.

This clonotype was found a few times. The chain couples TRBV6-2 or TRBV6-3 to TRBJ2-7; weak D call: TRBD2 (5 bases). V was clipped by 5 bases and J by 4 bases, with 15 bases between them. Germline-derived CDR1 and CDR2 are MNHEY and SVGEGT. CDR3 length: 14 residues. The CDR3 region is CASSRGSDFYEQYF. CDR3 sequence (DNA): TGTGCCAGCAGTCGAGGTAGCGACTTTTACGAGCAGTACTTC.

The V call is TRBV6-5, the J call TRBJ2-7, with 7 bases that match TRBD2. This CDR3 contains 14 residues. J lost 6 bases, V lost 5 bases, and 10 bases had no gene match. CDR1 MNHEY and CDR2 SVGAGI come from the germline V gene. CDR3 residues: CASSRALAGREQYF. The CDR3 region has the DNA TGTGCCAGCAGTCGTGCATTAGCGGGCCGCGAGCAGTACTTC.

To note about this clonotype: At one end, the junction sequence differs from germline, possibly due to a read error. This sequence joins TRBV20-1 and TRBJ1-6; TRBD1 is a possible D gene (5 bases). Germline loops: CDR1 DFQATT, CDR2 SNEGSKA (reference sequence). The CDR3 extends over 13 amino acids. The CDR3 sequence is CSAKQGDGSPLDF. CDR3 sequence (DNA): TGCAGTGCTAAGCAGGGAGATGGTTCACCCCTCGACTTT.

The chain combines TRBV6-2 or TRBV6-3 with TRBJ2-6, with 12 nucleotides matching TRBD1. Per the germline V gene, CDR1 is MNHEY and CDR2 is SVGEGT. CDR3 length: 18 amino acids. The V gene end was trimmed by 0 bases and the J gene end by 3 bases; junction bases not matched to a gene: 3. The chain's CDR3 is CASSYSGQGALGANVLTF. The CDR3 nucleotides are TGTGCCAGCAGTTACTCGGGACAGGGGGCTCTTGGGGCCAACGTCCTGACTTTC.

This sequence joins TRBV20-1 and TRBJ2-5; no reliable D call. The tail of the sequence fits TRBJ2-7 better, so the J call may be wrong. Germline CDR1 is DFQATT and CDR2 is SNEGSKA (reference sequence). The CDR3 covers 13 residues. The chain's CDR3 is CSAIVLIGSEQYF. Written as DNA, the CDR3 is TGCAGTGCTATAGTTTTGATAGGGTCCGAGCAGTACTTC.

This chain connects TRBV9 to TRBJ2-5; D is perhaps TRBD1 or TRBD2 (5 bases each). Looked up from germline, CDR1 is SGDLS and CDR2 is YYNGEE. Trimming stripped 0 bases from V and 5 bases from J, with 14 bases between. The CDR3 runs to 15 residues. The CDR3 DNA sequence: TGTGCCAGCAGCGTAGGACTTCGAGGGACGGAGACCCAGTACTTC. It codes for CASSVGLRGTETQYF.

CDR3 amino acids: CASKLAGGADTQYF. In DNA, the CDR3 is TGTGCCAGCAAGCTAGCGGGAGGAGCAGATACGCAGTATTTT. V is TRBV28 and J is TRBJ2-3; 11 bases agree with TRBD2. Germline V gene sequence: CDR1 MDHEN, CDR2 SYDVKM. The CDR3 length is 14 residues. The junction had 4 bases not matched to a gene; V was cut back by 7 bases and J by 4 bases.

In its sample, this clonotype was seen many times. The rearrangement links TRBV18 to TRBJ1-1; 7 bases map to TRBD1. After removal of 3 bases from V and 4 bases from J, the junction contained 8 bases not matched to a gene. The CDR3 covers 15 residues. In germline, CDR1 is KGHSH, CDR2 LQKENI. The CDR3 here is CASSPPFAGGTEAFF. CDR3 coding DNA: TGTGCCAGCTCACCTCCTTTCGCAGGGGGCACTGAAGCTTTCTTT.

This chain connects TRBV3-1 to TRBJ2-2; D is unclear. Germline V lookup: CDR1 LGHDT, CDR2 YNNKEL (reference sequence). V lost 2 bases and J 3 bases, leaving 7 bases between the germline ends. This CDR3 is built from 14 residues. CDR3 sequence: CASSQLGHTGELFF. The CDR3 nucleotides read TGTGCCAGCAGCCAACTGGGTCACACCGGGGAGCTGTTTTTT.

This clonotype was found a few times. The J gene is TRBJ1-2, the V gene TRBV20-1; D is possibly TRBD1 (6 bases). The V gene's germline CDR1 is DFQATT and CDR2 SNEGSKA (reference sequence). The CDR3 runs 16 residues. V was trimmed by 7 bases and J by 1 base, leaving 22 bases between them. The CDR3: CSVRPGGSIDNYGYTF. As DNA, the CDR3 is TGCAGTGTCCGACCGGGGGGCTCGATCGATAACTATGGCTACACCTTC.

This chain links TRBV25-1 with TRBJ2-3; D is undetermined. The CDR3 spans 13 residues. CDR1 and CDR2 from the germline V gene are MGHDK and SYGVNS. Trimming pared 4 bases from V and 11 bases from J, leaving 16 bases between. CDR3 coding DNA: TGTGCCAGCAGTGCGAACGGGCTCCTCATGCAGTATTTT. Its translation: CASSANGLLMQYF.